This TCR beta chain was found in a study of technical replicates of blood from a few donors. Sequencing used immunoSEQ multiplex PCR; TCRdb keeps in-frame clones, though not all of them. The table includes tens of thousands of clones, approximately 92% detected once. This CDR3 region has 14 residues. V shed 6 bases, J shed 5 bases, and the junction held 10 bases outside the gene matches. Germline CDR1 is KGHSH and CDR2 is LQKENI. Sample: T cells isolated from PBMCs. The receptor was isolated from a human donor in good health. This sequence joins TRBV18 and TRBJ2-7, with 7 bases fitting TRBD2. The CDR3 DNA follows: TGTGCCAGCTCCCGAGGACTAGATCCCCACGAGCAGTACTTC. Amino acids: CASSRGLDPHEQYF. The full variable domain, completed using reference TRBV18 and TRBJ2-7, is NAGVMQNPRHLVRRRGQEARLRCSPMKGHSHVYWYRQLPEEGLKFMVYLQKENIIDESGMPKERFSAEFPKEGPSILRIQQVVRGDSAAYFCASSRGLDPHEQYFGPGTRLTVT.